This T cell receptor (beta chain) stems from a study of blood T cell repertoires in COVID-19. Study summary: PBMCs, B-cell-depleted T cells, or T cells provided the cDNA or gDNA that made up the material.

The trim removed 5 bases at V and 6 bases at J, leaving 6 bases unmatched. In germline, CDR1 is MNHEY, CDR2 SMNVEV (reference sequence). The CDR3 totals 16 residues. The assay was immunoSEQ multiplex PCR, and TCRdb's table has in-frame clones only and misses some. This sample has 250,000 or so clones, with roughly 80% found just once. The source of this sequence is a woman in her sixties with active or convalescent COVID-19. The chain uses TRBV27 and TRBJ2-1, with TRBD2 identical over 14 bases. The sequenced sample was peripheral blood. The CDR3 DNA reads TGTGCCAGCAGTACGGGACTAGCGGGAGCCGGCAATGAGCAGTTCTTC. Its protein is CASSTGLAGAGNEQFF.